This TCR beta chain was captured by sequencing in a study of read filtering for tumor transcriptome and immune sequencing. The CDR3 totals 16 residues. The V gene's germline CDR1 is SGHNT and CDR2 YYREEE (reference sequence). After removal of 4 bases from V and 5 bases from J, the junction contained 11 bases not matched to a gene. Many counts were recorded for this clonotype. Bone marrow was sampled from every patient at the time of active disease. From roughly 400 ng of RNA, a library with molecular barcoded alpha/delta and beta/gamma adaptors was made. From the reads, TCRdb called clonotypes with MiXCR, one entry per CDR3 protein. The repertoire holds roughly 67,000 distinct CDR3 sequences, with 15% to 20% as singletons.

The chain joins TRBV5-4 to TRBJ2-5, with 10 nucleotides matching TRBD2. Sequences were obtained from a population of CD138-negative cells sorted from bone marrow. This TCR came from a donor at least 40 years old with multiple myeloma. The CDR3 is CASSPGTSVATETQYF. CDR3 DNA: TGTGCCAGCAGCCCAGGGACTAGCGTAGCGACGGAGACCCAGTACTTC. The full variable domain, rest sourced from reference TRBV5-4 and TRBJ2-5, is ETGVTQSPTHLIKTRGQQVTLRCSSQSGHNTVSWYQQALGQGPQFIFQYYREEENGRGNFPPRFSGLQFPNYSSELNVNALELDDSALYLCASSPGTSVATETQYFGPGTRLLVL.